A selection of T cell receptor beta chains follows, all from one sample in a study of blood T cell repertoires in COVID-19. This table comes from immunoSEQ multiplex PCR, and its TCRdb copy is limited to in-frame clones, with some not included. The table includes 35,000 to 45,000 clones, about 89% detected once. Sequenced: peripheral blood. Receptor source: a human donor in a cohort sampled during active COVID-19. Both conserved end residues are part of each CDR3. Fields, in order: J gene, V gene, CDR3 protein.

>TRBJ2-7|TRBV19
CASSLTPTGAEQYF
>TRBJ2-1|TRBV28
CASSTSPGLAGFGQFF
>TRBJ1-5|TRBV2
CASSVERNQPQHF
>TRBJ2-2|TRBV19
CASSIRGNTGELFF
>TRBJ2-7|TRBV4-2
CASSQGSNRDLHEQYF
>TRBJ1-1|TRBV5-4
CASSLGGGKGPLRTEAFF
>TRBJ1-5|TRBV4-1
CASRGSGQGQPQHF
>TRBJ2-1|TRBV15
CATGYRGNNEQFF
>TRBJ2-7|TRBV6-6
CASSHTAGDEQYF
>TRBJ2-7|TRBV4-1
CASSHLNREEQYF
>TRBJ1-2|TRBV28
CASSLAVLGADGYTF
>TRBJ1-1|TRBV5-6
CASSYRQAWNTEAFF
>TRBJ2-3|TRBV5-4
CASSLGGAGTDTQYF
>TRBJ2-4|TRBV4-1
CASSPAGEIAKNIQYF
>TRBJ2-3|TRBV10-3
CAISDPQGRTDTQYF
>TRBJ2-3|TRBV19
CASSVGGGTDTQYF
>TRBJ1-2|TRBV7-9
CASSFFSGDGYTF
>TRBJ1-3|TRBV2
CASRAVPSGNTIYF
>TRBJ2-1|TRBV10-2
CASSESSGGYNEQFF
>TRBJ2-5|TRBV5-1
CASSYTTGQETQYF
>TRBJ1-2|TRBV18
CASSPSTGGFYGYTF
>TRBJ2-1|TRBV5-1
CASSLGGSVSNEQFF
>TRBJ2-1|TRBV4-3
CASSQDPAGEKNEQFF
>TRBJ1-4|TRBV29-1
CSGASGTGAEKLFF
>TRBJ2-1|TRBV18
CASSVAGGPYNEQFF
>TRBJ1-6|TRBV6-6
CASRRSHGQGQSSYNSPLHF
>TRBJ2-7|TRBV29-1
CSATVLGEQYF
>TRBJ2-3|TRBV9
CASSGGKGGGLDTQYF
>TRBJ2-7|TRBV5-6
CASSPGGRAVYEQYF
>TRBJ2-7|TRBV5-6
CASSLFSSYEQYF
>TRBJ2-1|TRBV7-2
CASSQLIYSGRPNEQFF
>TRBJ1-4|TRBV5-1
CASSLGWGLENEKLFF
>TRBJ2-1|TRBV2
CASKAALESYNEQFF
>TRBJ2-7|TRBV7-9
CASSYNTAGLAYEQYF
>TRBJ2-7|TRBV3-1/TRBV3-2
CASSIAGSYEQYF
>TRBJ2-5|TRBV16
CASSQQGQEGETQYF
>TRBJ2-5|TRBV5-1
CASSLGGQGAGETQYF
>TRBJ2-7|TRBV29-1
CSVTAGGHEQYF
>TRBJ2-7|TRBV27
CASTPSAGVLLGEQYF
>TRBJ2-5|TRBV5-1
CASSPLAGGQETQYF
>TRBJ2-2|TRBV27
CASSPFNTGELFF
>TRBJ1-3|TRBV9
CASSVTGTYSGNTIYF
>TRBJ2-5|TRBV7-9
CASTSPPGLAEETQYF
>TRBJ1-2|TRBV7-2
CASRRTSKGGYTF
>TRBJ2-1|TRBV5-1
CASSLEASGGNEQFF
>TRBJ2-7|TRBV19
CASSTHGGEQYF
>TRBJ2-3|TRBV27
CASSLGRTSITDTQYF
>TRBJ1-5|TRBV30
CAWRARLDQPQHF
>TRBJ2-2|TRBV5-1
CASSTDRGAGELFF
>TRBJ2-7|TRBV5-1
CASSPGLTPEQYF
>TRBJ1-6|TRBV11-3
CASSLGTGKDSPLHF
>TRBJ2-7|TRBV10-3
CATWGGQGASVYEQYF
>TRBJ1-2|TRBV6-5
CASRTGTNYGYTF